This T cell receptor (beta chain) is from a study of response to subunit inactivated influenza vaccine. From the RT-PCR reads, TCRdb called clonotypes with MiXCR, one entry per CDR3 protein. The table records around 520,000 distinct CDR3 sequences, about 25% of them present only once. The sequencing used CD4+ T cells sorted from PBMCs, collected around 5 days after vaccination. This TCR came from a man aged 45 to 65 who received an inactivated influenza vaccine.

The CDR3 region is CAISDRKYGYTF. CDR3 in DNA: TGTGCCATCAGTGACAGAAAGTATGGCTACACCTTC. The J gene is TRBJ1-2, the V gene TRBV10-3; D not certain. Trimming removed 3 bases from V and 5 bases from J, with 7 bases in between. CDR1 and CDR2 (germline): ENHRY, SYGVKD. The CDR3 runs 12 residues.